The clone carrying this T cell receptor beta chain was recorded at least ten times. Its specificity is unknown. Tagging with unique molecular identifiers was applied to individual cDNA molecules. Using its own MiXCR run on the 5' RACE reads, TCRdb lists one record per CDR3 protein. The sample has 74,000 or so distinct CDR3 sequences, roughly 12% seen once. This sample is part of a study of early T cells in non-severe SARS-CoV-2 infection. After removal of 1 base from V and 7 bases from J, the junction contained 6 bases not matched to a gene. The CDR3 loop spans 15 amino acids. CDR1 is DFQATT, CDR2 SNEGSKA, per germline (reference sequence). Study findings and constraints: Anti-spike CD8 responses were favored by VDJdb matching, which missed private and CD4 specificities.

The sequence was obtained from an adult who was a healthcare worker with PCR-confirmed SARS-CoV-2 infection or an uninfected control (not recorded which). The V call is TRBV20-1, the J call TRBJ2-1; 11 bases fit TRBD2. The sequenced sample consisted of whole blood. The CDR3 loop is CSARVPSGRMNEQFF. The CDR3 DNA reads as TGCAGTGCTAGAGTCCCTAGCGGGAGGATGAATGAGCAGTTCTTC.